Each of the 30 T cell receptor beta chains below was sequenced from the same sample in a study of blood T cell repertoires in COVID-19. Clones were read by immunoSEQ multiplex PCR, and TCRdb kept only the in-frame ones, dropping some. The data contain 210,000 or so clones, 84% of them seen just once; the ten biggest clones take up 6.5% to 9%. The sequenced sample was peripheral blood. All receptors derive from a woman between 45 and 65 years old with active or convalescent COVID-19.

The CDR3 loop is CASSSFSGSGRADTQYF. CDR3 DNA: TGTGCCAGCAGCTCCTTCTCCGGTAGCGGGAGGGCCGATACGCAGTATTTT. The chain links TRBV5-6 to TRBJ2-3; 11 nucleotides agree with TRBD2. The CDR3 contains 17 residues. Germline V gene data show CDR1 as SGHDT and CDR2 as YYEEEE. After removal of 3 bases from V and 6 bases from J, the junction contained 12 bases not matched to a gene.

The chain uses TRBV5-1 and TRBJ2-1; 11 positions match TRBD2. Germline loops: CDR1 SGHRS, CDR2 YFSETQ. The CDR3 consists of 15 residues. V lost 3 bases and J lost 10; bases outside the gene matches: 9. The CDR3 DNA is TGCGCCAGCAGCTCTATAGCGGGGGGGCCGGGAGAGCAGTTCTTC. Translation gives CASSSIAGGPGEQFF.

This clone was seen more than once but under ten times. The chain is built from TRBV9 and TRBJ2-1; TRBD1 is a possible D gene (6 bases). The CDR3 contains 12 residues. Germline CDR1 SGDLS, CDR2 YYNGEE. V lost 4 bases, J lost 10 bases, and 12 bases lay in between. The CDR3: CASSSGQLEQFF. CDR3 bases: TGTGCCAGCAGCTCGGGACAATTAGAGCAGTTCTTC. The full variable domain, rest sourced from reference TRBV9 and TRBJ2-1, is DSGVTQTPKHLITATGQRVTLRCSPRSGDLSVYWYQQSLDQGLQFLIQYYNGEERAKGNILERFSAQQFPDLHSELNLSSLELGDSALYFCASSSGQLEQFFGPGTRLTVL.

The gene calls are TRBV6-5 and TRBJ1-1, with D unresolved. The V gene lost 6 bases and the J gene lost 0 bases, with 8 bases spanning the gap. The CDR3 spans 13 residues. Germline-derived CDR1 and CDR2 are MNHEY and SVGAGI. The CDR3 spells CASRIEMNTEAFF. In nucleotides, the CDR3 is TGTGCCAGCAGAATAGAGATGAACACTGAAGCTTTCTTT.

The chain has TRBV28 and TRBJ2-1; 7 positions match TRBD2. The CDR3 is made up of 15 amino acids. The trim removed 6 bases at V and 2 bases at J, leaving 7 bases unmatched. Germline V CDR1 and CDR2: MDHEN, SYDVKM. CDR3 sequence reads: CASRTSGEAYNEQFF. The CDR3 DNA reads TGTGCCAGCAGAACCAGCGGGGAGGCCTACAATGAGCAGTTCTTC.

The rearrangement uses TRBV24-1 and TRBJ2-2; 11 bases are a match to TRBD2. V was clipped by 0 bases and J by 6 bases; unmatched bases: 2. The germline V gene has CDR1 KGHDR and CDR2 SFDVKD. The CDR3 sequence is 16 residues long. CDR3 coding DNA: TGTGCCACCAGTGATTTGGCGGGACTAGCGGCCGGGGAGCTGTTTTTT. Protein product: CATSDLAGLAAGELFF.

The rearrangement uses TRBV20-1 and TRBJ2-1, with D unclear. V lost 2 bases, J lost 9 bases, and 5 bases lay in between. Germline V gene data show CDR1 as DFQATT and CDR2 as SNEGSKA (reference sequence). The CDR3 has 10 amino acids. The DNA of the CDR3 is TGCAGTGCTAGACTAGTTGAGCAGTTCTTC. This gives the protein CSARLVEQFF.

The chain links TRBV13 to TRBJ2-3; tentatively, D is TRBD2 (7 bases). Trimming took off 5 bases at V and 2 bases at J, with 17 bases between the two ends. CDR1 is PRHDT and CDR2 is FYEKMQ in the germline V gene (reference sequence). This CDR3 region has 16 residues. The CDR3 protein is CASSTITGGPTDTQYF. DNA of the CDR3: TGTGCCAGCAGCACCATAACGGGGGGCCCCACAGATACGCAGTATTTT.

This clone was found once. The chain combines TRBV19 with TRBJ2-3; 9 bases are a match to TRBD2. This CDR3 contains 14 residues. Germline-derived CDR1 and CDR2 are LNHDA and SQIVND (reference sequence). V dropped 6 bases and J dropped 3; count of bases not matched to a gene: 4. The CDR3, as DNA: TGTGCCAGTAGAATTAGCGGGAGTACAGATACGCAGTATTTT. As protein: CASRISGSTDTQYF.

V gene TRBV18 combines with J gene TRBJ1-2; no clear D. Germline V CDR1 and CDR2: KGHSH, LQKENI. The CDR3 has 14 amino acids. The V and J ends lost 2 bases and 4 bases respectively, with 11 bases between them. In DNA form, the CDR3 reads TGTGCCAGCTCACCATCCTCCGCGGGCTATGGCTACACCTTC. Translated, it gives CASSPSSAGYGYTF.

J is TRBJ2-2 and V is TRBV19, with 10 bases matching TRBD1. Germline loops: CDR1 LNHDA, CDR2 SQIVND (reference sequence). The CDR3 length is 14 residues. Trimming removed 6 bases from V and 5 bases from J; junction bases left unmatched: 3. CDR3 sequence reads: CASRDRGRTGELFF. CDR3 sequence (DNA): TGTGCCAGTAGAGACAGGGGGCGGACCGGGGAGCTGTTTTTT.

The chain carries TRBV7-9 and TRBJ2-5; 7 bases agree with TRBD2. The junction had 13 bases not matched to a gene; V was cut back by 7 bases and J by 5 bases. Germline loops: CDR1 SEHNR, CDR2 FQNEAQ (reference sequence). The CDR3 length is 15 residues. As DNA, the CDR3 is TGTGCCAGCACCCAACTGGGCGGGGGTTTGGAGACCCAGTACTTC. It encodes CASTQLGGGLETQYF.

V usage is TRBV29-1 and J usage is TRBJ1-2; D is perhaps TRBD1 (5 bases). Germline CDR1 is SQVTM and CDR2 is ANQGSEA. V dropped 1 base and J dropped 6 bases, with 6 bases sitting between them. The CDR3 extends over 11 amino acids. Here the CDR3 DNA reads TGCAGCGTTGAAGCCAGGGATGGCTACACCTTC. It codes for CSVEARDGYTF.

This clone was seen a single time. The gene calls are TRBV6-5 and TRBJ1-1, with no clear D. The V and J ends lost 6 bases and 0 bases respectively, with 8 bases between them. The length of the CDR3 is 13 residues. In germline, CDR1 is MNHEY, CDR2 SVGAGI. CDR3 protein: CASSQTVNTEAFF. The CDR3 nucleotides read TGTGCCAGCAGCCAGACTGTGAACACTGAAGCTTTCTTT.

V is TRBV6-1 and J is TRBJ1-3, with TRBD1 matching 9 bases. The CDR3 is made up of 16 amino acids. The ends lost 4 bases at V and 4 bases at J; junction bases unmatched: 8. Germline V gene sequence: CDR1 MNHNS, CDR2 SASEGT. The CDR3 here is CASSAQTGGVGNTIYF. CDR3 coding DNA: TGTGCCAGCAGTGCCCAAACAGGGGGCGTAGGAAACACCATATATTTT.

The chain joins TRBV4-1 to TRBJ2-5, with 8 positions matching TRBD1. Looked up from germline, CDR1 is MGHRA and CDR2 is YSYEKL. The length of the CDR3 is 16 residues. The junction had 7 bases not matched to a gene; V was cut back by 4 bases and J by 0 bases. The CDR3 loop reads CASSRRIQGDQETQYF. CDR3 DNA sequence: TGCGCCAGCAGCCGCCGGATACAGGGGGACCAAGAGACCCAGTACTTC.

This rearrangement joins TRBV7-9 to TRBJ1-1; D is possibly TRBD1 (6 bases). Germline CDR1 and CDR2: SEHNR and FQNEAQ (reference sequence). The CDR3 is 11 amino acids. V was clipped by 6 bases and J by 8 bases, with 10 bases between them. The CDR3 DNA is TGTGCCAGCAGTCGGACAGTCGAAGCTTTCTTT. This gives the protein CASSRTVEAFF.

This chain links TRBV19 with TRBJ2-7; 10 bases fit TRBD2. Germline V gives CDR1 LNHDA, CDR2 SQIVND (reference sequence). After removal of 6 bases from V and 1 base from J, the junction contained 6 bases not matched to a gene. CDR3 length: 15 amino acids. The chain's CDR3 is CASRPTSGPSYEQYF. In DNA form, the CDR3 reads TGTGCCAGTAGGCCGACTAGCGGGCCTTCCTACGAGCAGTACTTC.

The chain employs TRBV28 and TRBJ2-6; possible D gene TRBD2, 8 bases. The CDR3 sequence is 16 residues long. The germline CDR1 and CDR2 sequences are MDHEN and SYDVKM. V gave up 6 bases and J gave up 0 bases, with 12 bases separating them. CDR3 coding DNA: TGTGCCAGCAGCGGGGGGGACAGCTCTGGGGCCAACGTCCTGACTTTC. It translates to CASSGGDSSGANVLTF.

The rearrangement links TRBV28 to TRBJ1-2, with D tentatively TRBD1 (6 bases). V gave up 2 bases and J gave up 11 bases, with 18 bases separating them. Germline V gives CDR1 MDHEN, CDR2 SYDVKM. The CDR3 extends over 14 amino acids. In nucleotides, the CDR3 is TGTGCCAGCAGTTTAGCAGGGGCCGGAGCCCGGTACACCTTC. Amino acid sequence: CASSLAGAGARYTF.

J is TRBJ1-5 and V is TRBV28; D gene unclear. Between the trimmed V and J ends, which lost 3 bases and 0 bases, there was a span of 12 bases. This CDR3 spans 16 amino acids. The germline V gene has CDR1 MDHEN and CDR2 SYDVKM. The CDR3 region has the DNA TGTGCCAGCAGTTTGAACCGGGGAAGTAGCAATCAGCCCCAGCATTTT. It specifies CASSLNRGSSNQPQHF. Based on the CDR3 plus reference TRBV28 and TRBJ1-5, the full variable domain is DVKVTQSSRYLVKRTGEKVFLECVQDMDHENMFWYRQDPGLGLRLIYFSYDVKMKEKGDIPEGYSVSREKKERFSLILESASTNQTSMYLCASSLNRGSSNQPQHFGDGTRLSIL.

The chain has TRBV6-5 and TRBJ1-2, with 7 bases aligning to TRBD1. The CDR3 spans 15 residues. After removal of 5 bases from V and 0 bases from J, the junction contained 6 bases not matched to a gene. Germline CDR1 MNHEY, CDR2 SVGAGI. As DNA, the CDR3 is TGTGCCAGCAGTCGCCCGGGGACAGCTAACTATGGCTACACCTTC. This encodes CASSRPGTANYGYTF.

This chain joins TRBV7-3 and TRBJ2-1; 16 bases fit TRBD2. The J segment lost 5 bases and the V segment lost 0 bases, leaving 7 bases of the junction unmatched. The CDR3 loop spans 19 amino acids. Germline values: CDR1 SGHTA, CDR2 FQGTGA. The CDR3 region is CASSLTGLAGGPRNNEQFF. The CDR3 DNA follows: TGTGCCAGCAGCTTAACGGGACTAGCGGGAGGGCCCCGGAACAATGAGCAGTTCTTC.

The gene calls are TRBV7-2 and TRBJ1-5; tentative D call: TRBD1 (6 bases). The CDR3 extends over 13 amino acids. Germline CDR1 is SGHTA and CDR2 is FQGNSA. V was shortened by 5 bases and J by 7 bases, with 12 bases between the two germline ends. The CDR3 spells CASSTQGRQPQHF. In nucleotides, the CDR3 is TGTGCCAGCAGCACACAGGGTCGGCAGCCCCAGCATTTT.

This clone showed up just once. The rearrangement links TRBV19 to TRBJ1-2, with D perhaps TRBD1 (5 bases). Per the germline V gene, CDR1 is LNHDA and CDR2 is SQIVND (reference sequence). This CDR3 contains 15 residues. V was cut by 7 bases and J by 2 bases, with 17 bases left in between. CDR3 loop: CASTARGGTNYGYTF. As DNA, the CDR3 is TGTGCCAGTACCGCTCGAGGAGGGACCAACTATGGCTACACCTTC. Combining the CDR3 with reference TRBV19 and TRBJ1-2 gives the whole variable domain DGGITQSPKYLFRKEGQNVTLSCEQNLNHDAMYWYRQDPGQGLRLIYYSQIVNDFQKGDIAEGYSVSREKKESFPLTVTSAQKNPTAFYLCASTARGGTNYGYTFGSGTRLTVV.

The chain couples TRBV6-5 to TRBJ2-2, with D perhaps matching TRBD1 (6 bases). Per the germline V gene, CDR1 is MNHEY and CDR2 is SVGAGI. This CDR3 has 14 amino acids. Trimming cost V 11 bases and J 5 bases, with 18 bases left between them. The CDR3 loop reads CAHRTGSLTGELFF. The DNA of the CDR3 is TGTGCCCACCGAACAGGGTCACTTACCGGGGAGCTGTTTTTT.

V is TRBV2 and J is TRBJ2-3; 10 positions agree with TRBD1. This CDR3 comprises 14 residues. Germline assignment: CDR1 SNHLY and CDR2 FYNNEI. The ends lost 4 bases at V and 5 bases at J; junction bases unmatched: 3. The CDR3 is CASSGQGAGDTQYF. Here the CDR3 DNA reads TGTGCCAGCAGTGGACAGGGGGCGGGAGATACGCAGTATTTT.

Comments on this clone: The junction does not match germline at one end; this may be a read error. The chain employs TRBV4-1 and TRBJ2-1; no clear D. Germline V gene sequence: CDR1 MGHRA, CDR2 YSYEKL. This CDR3 has 14 amino acids. This CDR3 reads CASSQDRPGDKTVF. CDR3 DNA sequence: TGCGCCAGCAGCCAAGATCGGCCGGGTGATAAGACGGTCTTC.

The chain recombines TRBV7-9 with TRBJ2-2; the match to TRBD2 covers 7 bases. The ends lost 3 bases at V and 6 bases at J; junction bases unmatched: 10. CDR3 length: 16 amino acids. Germline assignment: CDR1 SEHNR and CDR2 FQNEAQ (reference sequence). CDR3 sequence (DNA): TGTGCCAGCAGCTTGGGGACGGCGGGAGTCGCCGGGGAGCTGTTTTTT. It codes for CASSLGTAGVAGELFF.

This sequence joins TRBV28 and TRBJ1-2; D uncertain. The CDR3 has 12 residues. From germline, CDR1 is MDHEN and CDR2 SYDVKM. V lost 1 base to trimming and J lost 7 bases, with 7 bases between them. CDR3 amino acids: CASSLSYFGYTF. The CDR3 nucleotides are TGTGCCAGCAGTTTATCGTATTTTGGCTACACCTTC.